This TCR beta chain was sequenced in a study of T cell clonotyping in hematopoietic cell transplantation. Assay used: immunoSEQ multiplex PCR; TCRdb lists only in-frame clones, some missing. The profile shows 13,000 to 15,000 clones, just over 95% of them singletons. Findings and limits, study-wide: Broader posttransplant TCR repertoire diversity was predicted by graft donor and pretransplant recipient Inverse Simpson Index values. Cells were unsorted, so CD4 and CD8 contributions were not separated. Recipient TCR diversity dropped after transplant; expanded clonotypes rose from day 30 to 180.

A word on this clone: The antigen is undetermined.

The germline V and J ends were trimmed by 2 bases and 1 base, with 9 bases remaining between them. The CDR3 has 14 amino acids. Germline CDR1 reads SGHAT; CDR2 reads FQDESV (reference sequence). The receptor was isolated from a female patient between 50 and 59 years old who had an allogeneic stem cell transplant from an unrelated donor, so T cells may come from the graft donor. Some clones in this sample may be carry-over from other donors' samples. The material sequenced was peripheral blood mononuclear cells, taken 30 days after allogeneic stem cell transplant. The V and J genes are TRBV11-1 and TRBJ2-7; D not certain. CDR3 nucleotide sequence: TGTGCCAGCAGCTTAAGAGGCAGGTCCTACGAGCAGTACTTC. It encodes CASSLRGRSYEQYF.